The clone carrying this T cell receptor (beta chain) came up a few times. This record comes from a study of blood T cell repertoires in COVID-19. Study details: T cells, B-cell-depleted T cells, or PBMCs provided the cDNA or gDNA that served as material.

CDR1 is MDHEN, CDR2 SYDVKM, per germline. The CDR3 runs to 14 residues. Trimming took 7 bases from V and 2 from J, leaving 12 bases between them. TCRdb's copy holds only in-frame clones and misses some; the assay was immunoSEQ multiplex PCR. Of 180,000 or so clones listed, around 87% are singletons. The sequence was obtained from a man aged 35 to 55 with active or convalescent COVID-19. This sequence joins TRBV28 and TRBJ1-5; possibly TRBD1 for D (5 bases). Sequencing input: peripheral blood. This chain's CDR3 is CASNSVRGNQPQHF. CDR3 nucleotide sequence: TGTGCCAGCAATTCGGTCAGGGGCAATCAGCCCCAGCATTTT.